The table lists the clone carrying this TCR beta chain with many counts. Germline-derived CDR1 and CDR2 are KGHDR and SFDVKD. This CDR3 spans 18 amino acids. V was cut by 4 bases and J by 0 bases, with 17 bases left in between. cDNA carried unique molecular identifiers, and a universal primer site was added by template switching. TCRdb fed the 5' RACE reads into MiXCR, producing one record per CDR3 protein. The top ten clones hold over 2% of a sample with a few hundred thousand distinct CDR3 sequences, about 8% of them seen once. This sample is drawn from a study of identical twins. These data are also associated with another study on yellow fever vaccine responses in identical twins.

Sequencing used memory (CD45RO+) T cells sorted from blood. This receptor was identified in a woman younger than 30 in good health. V gene TRBV24-1 combines with J gene TRBJ2-2, with a possible D match to TRBD1 (6 bases). Written as DNA, the CDR3 is TGTGCCACCAGTGACGTGGCTACAGGGTACTCGAACACCGGGGAGCTGTTTTTT. Amino acid sequence: CATSDVATGYSNTGELFF.